This TCR beta chain was observed in a study of blood T cell repertoires in COVID-19. Study-level background: Sample material is recorded as cDNA or gDNA derived from T cells, B-cell-depleted T cells, or PBMCs.

Data came from immunoSEQ multiplex PCR; TCRdb stores just in-frame clones and leaves some out. The sample yields 60,000 to 90,000 clones, less than 85% seen once. Trimming stripped 4 bases from V and 7 bases from J, with 10 bases between. Germline CDR1 MNHEY, CDR2 SVGEGT. The CDR3 has 12 amino acids. The sequencing sample was made of peripheral blood. The chain couples TRBV6-2 or TRBV6-3 to TRBJ1-2; D perhaps matches TRBD1 (5 bases). This TCR was sampled from a man in his sixties with acute or convalescent COVID-19. The CDR3, as DNA: TGTGCCAGCAGTTCCATCAGGGCTGGCTACACCTTC. Translated, it gives CASSSIRAGYTF.